Presented here are 8 T cell receptor beta chains from one specimen sequenced in a study of identical twins. TCRdb re-analysed the 5' RACE reads in MiXCR, keeping a single row per CDR3 protein. The sample yields approximately 500,000 distinct CDR3 sequences, roughly 15% seen once. The same sample was also used in a study of yellow fever vaccine responses in identical twins.

The material sequenced was CD4+ T cells sorted from blood. The receptors were sampled from a woman between 18 and 29 years old in good health.

This clonotype was counted only a few times. The chain has TRBV12-3 or TRBV12-4 and TRBJ1-2; possibly TRBD1 for D (6 bases). Trimming removed 5 bases from V and 3 bases from J, with 19 bases in between. The CDR3 has 16 residues. The CDR3 nucleotides read TGTGCCAGCAGTCGGTCACGGGGGGGCGTCTACTATGGCTACACCTTC. Amino acids: CASSRSRGGVYYGYTF.

This clonotype appeared a few times. The V call is TRBV20-1, the J call TRBJ2-3, with 10 bases fitting TRBD2. Germline V gene lookup returns CDR1 DFQATT and CDR2 SNEGSKA (reference sequence). CDR3 length equals 18 residues. V trimming: 5 bases; J trimming: 4 bases; junction bases outside the gene matches: 18. Here the CDR3 reads CSAVPGLARSDTADTQYF. CDR3 coding DNA: TGCAGTGCTGTCCCGGGACTAGCGAGGTCGGACACAGCAGATACGCAGTATTTT.

The chain couples TRBV24-1 to TRBJ2-1; unclear D gene. This CDR3 spans 14 amino acids. Trimming took 3 bases from V and 10 from J, leaving 15 bases between them. The germline gives CDR1 KGHDR, CDR2 SFDVKD. The CDR3 nucleotides read TGTGCCACCAGTGATGTAAGGTTCCCATCAGAGCAGTTCTTC. This gives the protein CATSDVRFPSEQFF.

The chain's CDR3 is CASSLPGTSGMSGEQYF. The CDR3 bases are TGCGCCAGCAGCCTTCCCGGAACTAGCGGGATGTCGGGTGAGCAGTACTTC. This chain joins TRBV5-1 and TRBJ2-7; 10 bases agree with TRBD2. This CDR3 is built from 17 residues. Trimming at V came to 4 bases and at J to 7 bases, leaving 17 bases not matched to a gene. From germline, CDR1 is SGHRS and CDR2 YFSETQ. The whole variable domain, filled in from reference TRBV5-1 and TRBJ2-7, reads KAGVTQTPRYLIKTRGQQVTLSCSPISGHRSVSWYQQTPGQGLQFLFEYFSETQRNKGNFPGRFSGRQFSNSRSEMNVSTLELGDSALYLCASSLPGTSGMSGEQYFGPGTRLTVT.

The chain has TRBV4-2 and TRBJ2-2, with D perhaps matching TRBD2 (6 bases). The germline V gene has CDR1 LGHNA and CDR2 YNFKEQ. The CDR3 has 15 residues. The V end was cut by 5 bases, the J end by 5 bases, with 15 bases between. CDR3 sequence: CASSSLAMGTGELFF. CDR3 DNA sequence: TGTGCCAGCAGCTCGCTAGCGATGGGGACCGGGGAGCTGTTTTTT.

This clonotype was seen repeatedly, ten times or more. The rearrangement joins TRBV3-1 to TRBJ2-5; D unclear. The CDR3 length is 12 residues. Per the germline V gene, CDR1 is LGHDT and CDR2 is YNNKEL (reference sequence). The V end was cut by 4 bases, the J end by 5 bases, with 8 bases between. The CDR3 region has the DNA TGTGCCAGCAGCCCGATGACGGAGACCCAGTACTTC. Protein sequence: CASSPMTETQYF.

This chain links TRBV28 with TRBJ1-1; D remains ambiguous. Looked up from germline, CDR1 is MDHEN and CDR2 is SYDVKM. This CDR3 comprises 13 residues. With 7 bases removed from V and 3 bases from J, the gap between germline ends came to 12 bases. CDR3 sequence: CASTSRADTEAFF. The DNA of the CDR3 is TGTGCCAGCACCTCGCGGGCTGACACTGAAGCTTTCTTT.

This chain uses TRBV7-3 with TRBJ2-3; TRBD2 aligns across 10 bases. The CDR3 covers 16 residues. Germline lookup yields CDR1 SGHTA and CDR2 FQGTGA. With V trimmed by 5 bases and J by 2 bases, 7 bases remained unmatched. CDR3: CASSQGTSAYTDTQYF. The DNA of the CDR3 is TGTGCCAGCAGCCAAGGGACTAGCGCTTACACAGATACGCAGTATTTT.